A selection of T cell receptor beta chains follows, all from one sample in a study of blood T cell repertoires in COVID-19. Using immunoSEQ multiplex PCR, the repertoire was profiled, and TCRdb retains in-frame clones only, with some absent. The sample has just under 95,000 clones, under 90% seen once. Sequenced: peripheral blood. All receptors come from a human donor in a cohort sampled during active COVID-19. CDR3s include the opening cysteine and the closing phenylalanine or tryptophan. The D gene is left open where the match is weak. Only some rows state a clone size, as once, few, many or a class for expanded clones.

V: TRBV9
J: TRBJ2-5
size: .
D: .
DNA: TGTGCCAGCAGCCCCGAGGGCGTACAAGAGACCCAGTACTTC
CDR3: CASSPEGVQETQYF

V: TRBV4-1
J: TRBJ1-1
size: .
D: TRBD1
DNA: TGCGCCAGCAGCCAAGTAGGGACAGGGGCAGGCGCTTTCTTT
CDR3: CASSQVGTGAGAFF

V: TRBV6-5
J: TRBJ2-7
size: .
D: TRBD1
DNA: TGTGCCAGCAGTTTATCGGGACAGGTGTACGAGCAGTACTTC
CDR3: CASSLSGQVYEQYF

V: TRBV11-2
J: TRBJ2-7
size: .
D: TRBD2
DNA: TGTGCCAGCAGCCCTCGGCGGGGGGGTGAGCAGTACTTC
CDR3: CASSPRRGGEQYF

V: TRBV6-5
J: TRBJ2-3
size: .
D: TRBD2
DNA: TGTGCCGGTAACCTAGCGGGAGGCACAGATACGCAGTATTTT
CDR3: CAGNLAGGTDTQYF

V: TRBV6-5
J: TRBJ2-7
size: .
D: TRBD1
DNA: TGTGCCAGCAGACATCGATCGACAGGGGTGGGCGAGCAGTACTTC
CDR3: CASRHRSTGVGEQYF

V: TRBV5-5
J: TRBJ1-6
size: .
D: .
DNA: TGTGCCAGCAGCTTGGGACAGAGCACACCCCTCCACTTT
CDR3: CASSLGQSTPLHF

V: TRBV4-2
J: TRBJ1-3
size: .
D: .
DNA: TGTGCCAGCAGCCAAGATCAGGGCGGGGGCTGGAGCGGAAACACCATATATTTT
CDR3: CASSQDQGGGWSGNTIYF

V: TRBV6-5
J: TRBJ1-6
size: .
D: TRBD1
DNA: TGTGCCAGCAGTTCGGACAGGGGTTATAATTCACCCCTCCACTTT
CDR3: CASSSDRGYNSPLHF

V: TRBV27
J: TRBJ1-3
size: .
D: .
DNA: TGTGCCAGCAGGAGAGAGCCGGGAAACACCATATATTTT
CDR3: CASRREPGNTIYF

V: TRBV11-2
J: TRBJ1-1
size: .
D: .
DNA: TGTGCCAGCAGCTTATGGGGGCGAGAAGCTTTCTTT
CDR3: CASSLWGREAFF

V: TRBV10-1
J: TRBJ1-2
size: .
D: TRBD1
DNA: TGCGCCAGCAGTGATAATCGACAGGGGAGCTATGGCTACACCTTC
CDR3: CASSDNRQGSYGYTF

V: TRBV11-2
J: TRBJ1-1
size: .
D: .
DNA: TGTGCCAGCAGCTTGCGGGGGGGCAAGTTTAACACTGAAGCTTTCTTT
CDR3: CASSLRGGKFNTEAFF

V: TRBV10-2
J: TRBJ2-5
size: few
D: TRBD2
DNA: TGCGCCAGCAGGGGACTAGCGGGAGCTCAAGAGACCCAGTACTTC
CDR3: CASRGLAGAQETQYF

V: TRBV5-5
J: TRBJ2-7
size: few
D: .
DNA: TGTGCCAGCAGATATAACCGGGACGGGGGTCGTCTGGAGCAGTACTTC
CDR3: CASRYNRDGGRLEQYF

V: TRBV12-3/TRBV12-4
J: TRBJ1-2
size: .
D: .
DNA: TGTGCCAGTGGACAGCCTGCTTGGGGCTACACCTTC
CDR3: CASGQPAWGYTF

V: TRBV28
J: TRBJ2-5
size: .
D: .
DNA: TGTGCCAGCAGTTCCCAGGCTTTACTAGGCCGGGGAGAGACCCAGTACTTC
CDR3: CASSSQALLGRGETQYF

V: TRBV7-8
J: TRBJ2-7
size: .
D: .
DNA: TGTGCCAGCAGCTTAGAATCGAACTACTACGAGCAGTACTTC
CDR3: CASSLESNYYEQYF

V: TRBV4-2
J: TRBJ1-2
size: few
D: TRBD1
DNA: TGTGCCAGCAGCCAAGAAACAGGGGGTGGCTACACCTTC
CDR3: CASSQETGGGYTF

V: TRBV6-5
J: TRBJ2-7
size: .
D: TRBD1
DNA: TGTGCCAGCACTTCTGGGACAGATCATTACGAGCAGTACTTC
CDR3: CASTSGTDHYEQYF

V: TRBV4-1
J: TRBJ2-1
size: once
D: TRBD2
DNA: TGCGCCAGCAGCCAAGCGAGCGGGAGCTGGGATGAGCAGTTCTTC
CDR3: CASSQASGSWDEQFF

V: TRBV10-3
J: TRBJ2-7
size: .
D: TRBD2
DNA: TGTGCCATCAAGAGACTAGCGGAGGACGAGCAGTACTTC
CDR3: CAIKRLAEDEQYF

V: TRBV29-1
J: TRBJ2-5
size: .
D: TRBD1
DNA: TGCAGCGTGGATGACAGGGGCCAAACCCAAGAGACCCAGTACTTC
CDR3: CSVDDRGQTQETQYF

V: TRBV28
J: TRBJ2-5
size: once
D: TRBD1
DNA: TGTGCCAGCAGTCTCCCACAGGGGCGACAAGAGACCCAGTACTTC
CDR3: CASSLPQGRQETQYF

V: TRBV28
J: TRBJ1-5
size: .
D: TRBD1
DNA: TGTGCCAGCAGCCCTTCCCCGGGACAGGGGGCTGGGCCCCAGCATTTT
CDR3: CASSPSPGQGAGPQHF

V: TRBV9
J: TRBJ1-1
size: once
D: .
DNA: TGTGCCAGCAGTGTGCACAGTTTTACTGAAGCTTTCTTT
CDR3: CASSVHSFTEAFF

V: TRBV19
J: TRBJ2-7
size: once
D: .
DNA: TGTGCCAGTAGTTCCCGTGTCGTCTACGAGCAGTACTTC
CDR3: CASSSRVVYEQYF

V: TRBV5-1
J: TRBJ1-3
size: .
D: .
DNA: TGCGCCAGCAGCGCCCGAGGACAGCTGAACTCTGGAAACACCATATATTTT
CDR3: CASSARGQLNSGNTIYF

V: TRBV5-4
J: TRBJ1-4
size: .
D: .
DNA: TGTGCCAGCAGCCCGGACAGCCCAACTAATGAAAAACTGTTTTTT
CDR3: CASSPDSPTNEKLFF

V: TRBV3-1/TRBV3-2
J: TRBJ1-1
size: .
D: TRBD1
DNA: TGTGCCAGCAAAAGGGGACAGGGGGCGAGAGGCACTGAAGCTTTCTTT
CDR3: CASKRGQGARGTEAFF

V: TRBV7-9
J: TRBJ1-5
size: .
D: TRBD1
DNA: TGTGCCAGCAGCTTTTTCACAGGGGGCCTAGTAAATCAGCCCCAGCATTTT
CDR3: CASSFFTGGLVNQPQHF

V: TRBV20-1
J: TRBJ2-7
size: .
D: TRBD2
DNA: TGCAGTGCTAGTGATACGGGGCGGGGGATTGAAGAGCAGTACTTC
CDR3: CSASDTGRGIEEQYF

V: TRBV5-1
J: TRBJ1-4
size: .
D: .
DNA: TGCGCCAGCAGCTTGTTTGGGGGGGACTCTAATGAAAAACTGTTTTTT
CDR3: CASSLFGGDSNEKLFF

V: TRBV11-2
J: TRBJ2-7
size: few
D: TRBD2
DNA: TGTGCCAGCAGAACTAGCGGGAGAATGAACGAGCAGTACTTC
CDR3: CASRTSGRMNEQYF

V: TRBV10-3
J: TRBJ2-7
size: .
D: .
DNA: TGTGCCATCAGTGACCGGGGGACCACCTACGAGCAGTACTTC
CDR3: CAISDRGTTYEQYF

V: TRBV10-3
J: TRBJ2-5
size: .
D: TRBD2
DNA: TGTGCCATCAGTGAGTCCGGGCGGGAGGGCCAAACCCAGTACTTC
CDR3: CAISESGREGQTQYF

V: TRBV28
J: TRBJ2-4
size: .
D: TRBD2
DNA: TGTGCCAGCAGTTTATGGGGGGACGGGGGGGCCAAAAACATTCAGTACTTC
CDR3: CASSLWGDGGAKNIQYF